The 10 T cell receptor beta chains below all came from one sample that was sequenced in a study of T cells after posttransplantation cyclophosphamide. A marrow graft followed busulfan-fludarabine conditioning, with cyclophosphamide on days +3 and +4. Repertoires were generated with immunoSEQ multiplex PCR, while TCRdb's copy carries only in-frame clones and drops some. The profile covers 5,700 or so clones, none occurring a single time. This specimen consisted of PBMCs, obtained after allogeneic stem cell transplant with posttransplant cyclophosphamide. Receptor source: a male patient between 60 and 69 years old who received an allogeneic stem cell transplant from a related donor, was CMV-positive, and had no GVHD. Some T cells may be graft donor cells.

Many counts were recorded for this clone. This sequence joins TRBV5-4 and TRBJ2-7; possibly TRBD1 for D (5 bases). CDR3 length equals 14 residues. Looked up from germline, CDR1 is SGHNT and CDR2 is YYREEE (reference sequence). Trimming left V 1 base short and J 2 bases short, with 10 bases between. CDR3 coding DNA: TGTGCCAGCAGCTTGTTTGACAGCCCCTACGAGCAGTACTTC. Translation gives CASSLFDSPYEQYF.

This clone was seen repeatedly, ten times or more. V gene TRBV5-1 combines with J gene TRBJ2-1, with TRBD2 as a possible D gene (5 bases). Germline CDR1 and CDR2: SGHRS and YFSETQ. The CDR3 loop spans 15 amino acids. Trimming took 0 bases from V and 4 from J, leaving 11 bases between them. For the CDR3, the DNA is TGCGCCAGCAGCTTGGCCGGACGGGATTACAATGAGCAGTTCTTC. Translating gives CASSLAGRDYNEQFF.

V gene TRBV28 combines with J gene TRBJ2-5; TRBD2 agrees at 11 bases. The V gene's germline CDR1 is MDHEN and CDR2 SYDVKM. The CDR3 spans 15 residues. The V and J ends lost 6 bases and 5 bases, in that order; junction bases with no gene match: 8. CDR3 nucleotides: TGTGCCAGCAGGGGAAGTAGCGGGGGGGCGGAGACCCAGTACTTC. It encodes CASRGSSGGAETQYF.

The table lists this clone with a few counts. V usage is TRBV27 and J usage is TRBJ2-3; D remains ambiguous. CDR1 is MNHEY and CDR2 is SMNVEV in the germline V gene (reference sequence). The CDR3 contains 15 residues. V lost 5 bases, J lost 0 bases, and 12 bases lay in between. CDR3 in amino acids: CASSPLSSSTDTQYF. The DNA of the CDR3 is TGTGCCAGCAGTCCTTTATCCTCTAGCACAGATACGCAGTATTTT.

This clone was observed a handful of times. The CDR3 reads CASSDRTSGGANEQFF. As DNA, the CDR3 is TGTGCCAGCAGTGATCGGACTAGCGGGGGGGCAAATGAGCAGTTCTTC. This chain links TRBV25-1 with TRBJ2-1; TRBD2 aligns across 15 bases. CDR3 size: 16 residues. The trim removed 3 bases at V and 7 bases at J, leaving 4 bases unmatched. Looked up from germline, CDR1 is MGHDK and CDR2 is SYGVNS.

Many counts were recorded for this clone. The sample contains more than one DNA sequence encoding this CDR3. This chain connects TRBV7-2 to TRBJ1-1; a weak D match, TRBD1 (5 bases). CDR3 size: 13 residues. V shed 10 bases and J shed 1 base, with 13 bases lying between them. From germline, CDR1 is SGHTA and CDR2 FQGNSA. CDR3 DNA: TGTGCCACCCTGGGGCAGTGGAACACTGAAGCTTTCTTT. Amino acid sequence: CATLGQWNTEAFF.

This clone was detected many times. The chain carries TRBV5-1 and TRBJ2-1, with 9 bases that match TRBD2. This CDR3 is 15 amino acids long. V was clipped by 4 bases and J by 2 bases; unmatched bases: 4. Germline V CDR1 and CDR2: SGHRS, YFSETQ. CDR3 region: CASSSSGGTYNEQFF. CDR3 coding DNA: TGCGCCAGCAGCAGTAGCGGGGGAACCTACAATGAGCAGTTCTTC.

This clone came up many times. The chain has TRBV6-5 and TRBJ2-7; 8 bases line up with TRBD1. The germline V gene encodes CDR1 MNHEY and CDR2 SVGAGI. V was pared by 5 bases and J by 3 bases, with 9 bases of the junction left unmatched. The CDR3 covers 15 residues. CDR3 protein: CASSTWTGTLYEQYF. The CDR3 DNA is TGTGCCAGCAGTACTTGGACAGGGACACTCTACGAGCAGTACTTC.

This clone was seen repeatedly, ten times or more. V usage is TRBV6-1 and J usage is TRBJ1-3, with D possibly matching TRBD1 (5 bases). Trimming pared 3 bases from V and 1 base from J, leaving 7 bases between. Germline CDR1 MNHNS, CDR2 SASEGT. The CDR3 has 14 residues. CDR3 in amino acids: CASSDGASGNTIYF. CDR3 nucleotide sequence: TGTGCCAGCAGTGATGGGGCTTCTGGAAACACCATATATTTT.

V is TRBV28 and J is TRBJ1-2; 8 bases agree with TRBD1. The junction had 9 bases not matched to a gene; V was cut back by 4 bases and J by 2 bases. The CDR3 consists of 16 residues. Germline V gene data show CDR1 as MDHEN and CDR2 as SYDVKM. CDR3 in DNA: TGTGCCAGCAGTTCACCCGCCCGACAGGGGAACTATGGCTACACCTTC. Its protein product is CASSSPARQGNYGYTF.